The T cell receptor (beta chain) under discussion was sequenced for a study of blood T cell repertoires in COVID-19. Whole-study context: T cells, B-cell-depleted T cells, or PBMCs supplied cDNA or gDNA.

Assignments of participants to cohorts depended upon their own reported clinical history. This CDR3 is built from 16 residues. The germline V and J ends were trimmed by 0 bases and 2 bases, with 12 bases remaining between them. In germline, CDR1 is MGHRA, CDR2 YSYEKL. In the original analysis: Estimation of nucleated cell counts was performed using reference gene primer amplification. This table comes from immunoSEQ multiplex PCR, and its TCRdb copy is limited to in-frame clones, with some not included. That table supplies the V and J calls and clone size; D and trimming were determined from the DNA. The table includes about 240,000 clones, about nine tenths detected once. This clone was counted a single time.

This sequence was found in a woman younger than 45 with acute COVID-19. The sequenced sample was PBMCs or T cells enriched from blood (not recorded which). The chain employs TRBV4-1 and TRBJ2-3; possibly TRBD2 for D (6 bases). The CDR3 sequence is CASSQELWGDTDTQYF. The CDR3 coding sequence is TGCGCCAGCAGCCAAGAGTTGTGGGGGGACACAGATACGCAGTATTTT.